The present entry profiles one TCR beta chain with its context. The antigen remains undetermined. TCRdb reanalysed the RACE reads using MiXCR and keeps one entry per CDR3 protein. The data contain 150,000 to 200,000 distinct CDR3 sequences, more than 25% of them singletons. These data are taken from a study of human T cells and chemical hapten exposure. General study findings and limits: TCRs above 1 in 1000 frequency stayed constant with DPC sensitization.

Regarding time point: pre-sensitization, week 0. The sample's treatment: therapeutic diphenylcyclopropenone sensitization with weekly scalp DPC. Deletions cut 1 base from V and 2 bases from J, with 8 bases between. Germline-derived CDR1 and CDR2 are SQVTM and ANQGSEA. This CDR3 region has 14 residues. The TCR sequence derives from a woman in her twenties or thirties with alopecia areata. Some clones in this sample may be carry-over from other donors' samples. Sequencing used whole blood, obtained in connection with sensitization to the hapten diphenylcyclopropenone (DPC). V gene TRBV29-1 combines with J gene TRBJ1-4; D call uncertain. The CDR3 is CSVEGVGTNEKLFF. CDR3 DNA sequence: TGCAGCGTTGAAGGGGTGGGCACTAATGAAAAACTGTTTTTT. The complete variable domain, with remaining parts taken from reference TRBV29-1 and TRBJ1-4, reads SAVISQKPSRDICQRGTSLTIQCQVDSQVTMMFWYRQQPGQSLTLIATANQGSEATYESGFVIDKFPISRPNLTFSTLTVSNMSPEDSSIYLCSVEGVGTNEKLFFGSGTQLSVL.